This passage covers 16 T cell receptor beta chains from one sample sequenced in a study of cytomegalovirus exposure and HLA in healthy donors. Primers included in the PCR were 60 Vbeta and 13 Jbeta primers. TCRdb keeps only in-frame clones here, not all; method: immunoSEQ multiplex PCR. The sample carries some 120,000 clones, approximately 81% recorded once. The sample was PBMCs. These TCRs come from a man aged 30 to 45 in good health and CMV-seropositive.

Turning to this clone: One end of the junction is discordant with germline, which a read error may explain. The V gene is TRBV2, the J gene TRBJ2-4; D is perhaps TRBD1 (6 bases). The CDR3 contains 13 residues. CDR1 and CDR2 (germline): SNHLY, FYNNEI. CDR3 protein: CASSDRGQNSQYF. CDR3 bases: TGTGCCAGCAGTGACAGGGGTCAAAACAGTCAGTACTTC.

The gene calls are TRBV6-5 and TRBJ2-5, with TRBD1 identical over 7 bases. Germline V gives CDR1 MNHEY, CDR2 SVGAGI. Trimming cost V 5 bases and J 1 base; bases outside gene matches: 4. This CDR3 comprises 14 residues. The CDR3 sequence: CASSVGGFQETQYF. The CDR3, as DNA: TGTGCCAGCAGTGTAGGGGGCTTCCAAGAGACCCAGTACTTC.

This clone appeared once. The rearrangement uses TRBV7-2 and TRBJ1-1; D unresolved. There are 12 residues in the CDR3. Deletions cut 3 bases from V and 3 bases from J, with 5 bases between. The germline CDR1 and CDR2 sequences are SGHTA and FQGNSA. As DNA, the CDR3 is TGTGCCAGCAGCTTCTATCACACTGAAGCTTTCTTT. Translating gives CASSFYHTEAFF.

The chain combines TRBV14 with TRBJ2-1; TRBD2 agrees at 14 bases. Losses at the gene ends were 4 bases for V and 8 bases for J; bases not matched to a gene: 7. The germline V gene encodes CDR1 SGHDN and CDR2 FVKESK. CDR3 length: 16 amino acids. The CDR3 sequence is CASSPRLAGGLDEQFF. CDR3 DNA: TGTGCCAGCAGCCCTCGACTAGCGGGGGGGCTTGATGAGCAGTTCTTC. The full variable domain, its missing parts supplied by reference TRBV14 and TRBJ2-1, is EAGVTQFPSHSVIEKGQTVTLRCDPISGHDNLYWYRRVMGKEIKFLLHFVKESKQDESGMPNNRFLAERTGGTYSTLKVQPAELEDSGVYFCASSPRLAGGLDEQFFGPGTRLTVL.

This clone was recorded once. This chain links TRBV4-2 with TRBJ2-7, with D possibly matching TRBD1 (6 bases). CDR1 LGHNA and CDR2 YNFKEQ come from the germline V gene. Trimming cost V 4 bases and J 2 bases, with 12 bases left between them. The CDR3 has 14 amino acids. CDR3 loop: CASSRSGGTYEQYF. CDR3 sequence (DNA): TGTGCCAGCAGCCGCTCTGGGGGCACCTACGAGCAGTACTTC.

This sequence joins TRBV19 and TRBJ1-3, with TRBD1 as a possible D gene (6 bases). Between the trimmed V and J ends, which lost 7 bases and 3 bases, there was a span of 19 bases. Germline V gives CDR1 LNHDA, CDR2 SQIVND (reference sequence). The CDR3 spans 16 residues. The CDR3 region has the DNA TGTGCCAGTACCGTTGTGGGGGCGACGGATGGAAACACCATATATTTT. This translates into CASTVVGATDGNTIYF.

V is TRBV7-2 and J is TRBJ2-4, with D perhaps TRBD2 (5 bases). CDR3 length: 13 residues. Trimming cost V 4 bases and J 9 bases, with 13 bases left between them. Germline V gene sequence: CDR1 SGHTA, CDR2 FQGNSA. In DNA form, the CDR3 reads TGTGCCAGCAGCTCGTCCGCGGGCGGCATTCAGTACTTC. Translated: CASSSSAGGIQYF.

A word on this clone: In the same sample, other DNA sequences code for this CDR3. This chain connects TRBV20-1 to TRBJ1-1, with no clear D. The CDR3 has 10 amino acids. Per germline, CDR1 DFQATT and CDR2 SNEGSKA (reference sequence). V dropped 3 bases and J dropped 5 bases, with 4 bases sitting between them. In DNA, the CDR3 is TGCAGTGCTAGCAGGACTGAAGCTTTCTTT. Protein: CSASRTEAFF.

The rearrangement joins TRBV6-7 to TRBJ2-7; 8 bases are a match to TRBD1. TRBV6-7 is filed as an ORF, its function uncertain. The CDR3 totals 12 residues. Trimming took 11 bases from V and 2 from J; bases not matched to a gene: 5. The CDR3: CARTGQAYEQYF. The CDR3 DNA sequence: TGTGCCCGCACGGGACAGGCCTACGAGCAGTACTTC.

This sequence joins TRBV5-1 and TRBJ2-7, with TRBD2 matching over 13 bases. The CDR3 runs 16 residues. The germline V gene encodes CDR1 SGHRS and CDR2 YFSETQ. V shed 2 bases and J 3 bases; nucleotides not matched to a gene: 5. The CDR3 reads CASSFGLAGEFYEQYF. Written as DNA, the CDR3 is TGCGCCAGCAGCTTTGGACTAGCGGGAGAGTTCTACGAGCAGTACTTC.

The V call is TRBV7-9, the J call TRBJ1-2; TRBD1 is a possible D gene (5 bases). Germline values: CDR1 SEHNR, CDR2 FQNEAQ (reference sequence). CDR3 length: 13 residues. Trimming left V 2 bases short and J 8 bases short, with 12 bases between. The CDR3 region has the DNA TGTGCCAGCAGCTTAAACACAGGATTGGGCTACACCTTC. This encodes CASSLNTGLGYTF. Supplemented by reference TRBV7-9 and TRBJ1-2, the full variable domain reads DTGVSQNPRHKITKRGQNVTFRCDPISEHNRLYWYRQTLGQGPEFLTYFQNEAQLEKSRLLSDRFSAERPKGSFSTLEIQRTEQGDSAMYLCASSLNTGLGYTFGSGTRLTVV.

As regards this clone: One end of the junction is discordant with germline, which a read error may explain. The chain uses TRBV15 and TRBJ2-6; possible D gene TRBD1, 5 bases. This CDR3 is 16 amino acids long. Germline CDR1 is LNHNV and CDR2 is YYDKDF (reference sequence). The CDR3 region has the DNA TGTGCCACCAGCAGAGATCGGGCCTCTGGGGCCAACGGCCTGACTTTC. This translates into CATSRDRASGANGLTF.

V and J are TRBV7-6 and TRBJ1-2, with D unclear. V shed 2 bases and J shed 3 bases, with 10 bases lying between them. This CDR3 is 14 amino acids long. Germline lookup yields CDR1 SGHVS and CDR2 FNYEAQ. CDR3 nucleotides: TGTGCCAGCAGCTTAAGCGCAGAAGACTATGGCTACACCTTC. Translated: CASSLSAEDYGYTF.

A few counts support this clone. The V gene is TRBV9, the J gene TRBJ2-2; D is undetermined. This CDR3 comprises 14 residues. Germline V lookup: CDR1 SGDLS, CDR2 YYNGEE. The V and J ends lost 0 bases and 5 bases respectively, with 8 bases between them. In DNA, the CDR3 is TGTGCCAGCAGCGTAGCAGCGAGGACCGGGGAGCTGTTTTTT. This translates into CASSVAARTGELFF.

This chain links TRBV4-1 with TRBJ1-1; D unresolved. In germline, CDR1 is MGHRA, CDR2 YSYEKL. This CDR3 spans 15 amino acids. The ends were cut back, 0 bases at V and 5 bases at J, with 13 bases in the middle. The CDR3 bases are TGCGCCAGCAGCCAAGATACCCGGTACGGGACTGAAGCTTTCTTT. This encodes CASSQDTRYGTEAFF.

The DNA of the CDR3 is TGTGCCAGCAGCCCGATGACAGTCTACGAGCAGTACTTC. Translated, it gives CASSPMTVYEQYF. V is TRBV27 and J is TRBJ2-7, with a weak D call TRBD1 (5 bases). Germline CDR1 reads MNHEY; CDR2 reads SMNVEV (reference sequence). The length of the CDR3 is 13 residues. V shed 6 bases and J shed 3 bases, with 12 bases lying between them.